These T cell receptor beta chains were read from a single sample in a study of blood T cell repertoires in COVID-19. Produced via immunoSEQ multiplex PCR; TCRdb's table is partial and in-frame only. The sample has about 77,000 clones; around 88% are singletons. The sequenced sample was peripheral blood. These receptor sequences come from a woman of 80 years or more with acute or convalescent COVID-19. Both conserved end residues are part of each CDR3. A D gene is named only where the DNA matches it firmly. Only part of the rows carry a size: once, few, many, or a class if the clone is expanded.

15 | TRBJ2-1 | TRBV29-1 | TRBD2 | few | CSVVEGTSDYNEQFF | TGCAGCGTCGTTGAGGGGACTAGCGACTACAATGAGCAGTTCTTC
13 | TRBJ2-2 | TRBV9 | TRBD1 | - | CASRDRVSGELFF | TGTGCCAGCCGGGACAGGGTGTCCGGGGAGCTGTTTTTT
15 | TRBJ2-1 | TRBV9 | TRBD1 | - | CASTLGAGGHNEQFF | TGTGCCAGCACCTTAGGGGCAGGGGGCCACAATGAGCAGTTCTTC
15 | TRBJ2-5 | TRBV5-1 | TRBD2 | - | CASRFFSGNQETQYF | TGCGCCAGCAGATTTTTTAGCGGGAACCAAGAGACCCAGTACTTC
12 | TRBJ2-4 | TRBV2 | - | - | CASTQEGNIQYF | TGTGCCAGCACCCAGGAGGGAAACATTCAGTACTTC
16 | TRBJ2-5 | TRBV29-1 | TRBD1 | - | CSVEDLRGQGKETQYF | TGCAGCGTTGAAGATCTCAGGGGACAGGGCAAAGAGACCCAGTACTTC
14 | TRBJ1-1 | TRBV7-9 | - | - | CASSTGQLNTEAFF | TGTGCCAGCAGCACAGGACAGTTGAACACTGAAGCTTTCTTT
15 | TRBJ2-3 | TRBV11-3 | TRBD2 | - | CASSFGGRGTDTQYF | TGTGCCAGCAGCTTCGGGGGGAGGGGCACAGATACGCAGTATTTT
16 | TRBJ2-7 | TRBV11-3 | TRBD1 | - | CASSLTSETGALEQYF | TGTGCCAGCAGCTTAACGAGCGAGACAGGGGCCCTCGAGCAGTACTTC
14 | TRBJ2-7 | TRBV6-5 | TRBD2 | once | CASSTSGGDREQYF | TGTGCCAGCAGTACTAGCGGGGGGGACCGCGAGCAGTACTTC
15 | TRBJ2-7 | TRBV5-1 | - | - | CASSLGQGGGHEQYF | TGCGCCAGCAGCTTGGGGCAGGGGGGCGGCCACGAGCAGTACTTC
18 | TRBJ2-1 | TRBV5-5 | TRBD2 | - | CASSFLRLAGNAYNEQFF | TGTGCCAGCAGCTTTCTGAGACTAGCGGGGAATGCCTACAATGAGCAGTTCTTC
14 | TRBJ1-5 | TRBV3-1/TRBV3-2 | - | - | CASSQEGGGQPQHF | TGTGCCAGCAGCCAAGAAGGGGGGGGACAGCCCCAGCATTTT
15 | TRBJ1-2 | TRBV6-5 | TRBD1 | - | CASSATGQSFYGYTF | TGTGCCAGCAGCGCCACGGGACAGAGCTTTTATGGCTACACCTTC
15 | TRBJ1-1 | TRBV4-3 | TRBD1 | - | CASSQVGQGHTEAFF | TGCGCCAGCAGCCAAGTGGGACAGGGGCACACTGAAGCTTTCTTT
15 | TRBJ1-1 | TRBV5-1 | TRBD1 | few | CASSLQTGMNTEAFF | TGCGCCAGCAGCTTACAGACAGGGATGAACACTGAAGCTTTCTTT
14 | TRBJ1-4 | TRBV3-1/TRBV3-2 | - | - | CASRLTGFNEKLFF | TGTGCCAGCAGACTAACAGGGTTCAATGAAAAACTGTTTTTT
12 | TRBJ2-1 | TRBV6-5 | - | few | CASINTGGQQFF | TGTGCCAGCATCAACACCGGGGGTCAGCAGTTCTTC
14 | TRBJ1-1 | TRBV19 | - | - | CASKVGRMNTEAFF | TGTGCCAGTAAGGTGGGCAGGATGAACACTGAAGCTTTCTTT
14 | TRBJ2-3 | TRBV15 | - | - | CATSAPGSTDTQYF | TGTGCCACCAGCGCGCCGGGATCCACAGATACGCAGTATTTT
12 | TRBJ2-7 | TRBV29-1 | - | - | CSVVESSYEQYF | TGCAGCGTTGTGGAGAGCTCCTACGAGCAGTACTTC
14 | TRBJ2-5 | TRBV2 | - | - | CASSDSEYQETQYF | TGTGCCAGCAGTGACTCGGAGTACCAAGAGACCCAGTACTTC
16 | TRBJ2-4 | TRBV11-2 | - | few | CASSLTHRLAKNIQYF | TGTGCCAGCAGCCTTACGCACAGGCTAGCCAAAAACATTCAGTACTTC
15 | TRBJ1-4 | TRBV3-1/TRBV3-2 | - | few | CASSQWGDTNEKLFF | TGTGCCAGCAGCCAATGGGGAGATACTAATGAAAAACTGTTTTTT
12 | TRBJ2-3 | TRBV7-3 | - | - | CASSLNGGQQYF | TGTGCCAGCAGCTTAAACGGGGGGCAGCAGTATTTT
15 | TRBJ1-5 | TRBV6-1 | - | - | CASSESQGYGQPQHF | TGTGCCAGCAGTGAATCTCAGGGTTATGGCCAGCCCCAGCATTTT
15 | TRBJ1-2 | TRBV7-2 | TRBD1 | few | CASSTTGGAGYGYTF | TGTGCCAGCAGCACCACAGGGGGCGCTGGTTATGGCTACACCTTC
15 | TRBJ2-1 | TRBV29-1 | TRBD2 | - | CSVGGTSGRVNEQFF | TGCAGCGTTGGAGGGACTAGCGGGAGAGTCAATGAGCAGTTCTTC
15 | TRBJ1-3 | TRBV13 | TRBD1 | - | CASSSGTGARNTIYF | TGTGCCAGCAGTTCCGGGACAGGGGCGAGAAACACCATATATTTT
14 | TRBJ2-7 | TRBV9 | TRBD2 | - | CASGRGGGFYEQYF | TGTGCCAGCGGTAGGGGCGGGGGTTTCTACGAGCAGTACTTC
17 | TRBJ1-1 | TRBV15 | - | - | CATSRDPFGQRGTEAFF | TGTGCCACCAGCAGGGACCCCTTCGGACAGAGGGGCACTGAAGCTTTCTTT
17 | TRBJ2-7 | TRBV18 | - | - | CASSRRFGRSDSYEQYF | TGTGCCAGCTCACGGCGTTTTGGGAGATCGGACTCCTACGAGCAGTACTTC
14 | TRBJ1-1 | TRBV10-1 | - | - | CASSEPGPNRRAFF | TGCGCCAGCAGTGAGCCCGGACCCAACAGGAGAGCTTTCTTT
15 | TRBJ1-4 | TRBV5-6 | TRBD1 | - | CASSSNRGAGEKLFF | TGTGCCAGCAGCTCCAACAGGGGGGCAGGGGAAAAACTGTTTTTT
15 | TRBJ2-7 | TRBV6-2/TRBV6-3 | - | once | CASSFAGNLNYEQYF | TGTGCCAGCAGTTTCGCCGGGAATCTGAACTACGAGCAGTACTTC
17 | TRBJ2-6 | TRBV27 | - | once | CASRGGAPLSGANVLTF | TGTGCCAGCAGGGGGGGGGCACCATTATCTGGGGCCAACGTCCTGACTTTC
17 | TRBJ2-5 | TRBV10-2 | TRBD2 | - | CASSEAIPGLAQETQYF | TGCGCCAGCAGTGAGGCGATACCGGGACTAGCCCAAGAGACCCAGTACTTC
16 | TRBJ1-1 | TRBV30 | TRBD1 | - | CAWSKGQGRGNTEAFF | TGTGCCTGGAGTAAGGGACAGGGAAGAGGGAACACTGAAGCTTTCTTT
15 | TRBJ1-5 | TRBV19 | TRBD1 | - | CASSIARGPNQPQHF | TGTGCCAGTAGTATAGCCAGGGGGCCCAATCAGCCCCAGCATTTT
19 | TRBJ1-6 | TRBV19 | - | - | CASSTDRRISLEYNSPLHF | TGTGCCAGTAGTACGGACAGACGTATATCTTTGGAGTATAATTCACCCCTCCACTTT
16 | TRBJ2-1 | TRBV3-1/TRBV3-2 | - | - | CASSQGGGAAYNEQFF | TGTGCCAGCAGCCAAGGAGGAGGGGCCGCCTACAATGAGCAGTTCTTC
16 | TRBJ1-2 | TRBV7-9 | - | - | CASSPRDTRANYGYTF | TGTGCCAGCAGCCCCCGCGATACCCGGGCTAACTATGGCTACACCTTC
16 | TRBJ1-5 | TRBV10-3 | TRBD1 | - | CAISESGGQGNQPQHF | TGTGCCATCAGTGAGTCAGGAGGACAGGGAAATCAGCCCCAGCATTTT
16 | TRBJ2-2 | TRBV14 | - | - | CASSQGLQGYTGELFF | TGTGCCAGCAGCCAAGGATTACAGGGTTACACCGGGGAGCTGTTTTTT
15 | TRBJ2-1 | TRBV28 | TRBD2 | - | CASQLAGGTDNEQFF | TGTGCCAGCCAACTAGCGGGGGGGACCGACAATGAGCAGTTCTTC
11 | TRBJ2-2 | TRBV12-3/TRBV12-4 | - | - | CASSTAGELFF | TGTGCCAGCAGTACGGCCGGGGAGCTGTTTTTT
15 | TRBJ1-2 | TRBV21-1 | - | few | CASSKLQVRGYGYTF | TGTGCCAGCAGCAAACTACAGGTCCGTGGCTATGGCTACACCTTC
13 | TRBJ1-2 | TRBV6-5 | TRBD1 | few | CASSQSGGYGYTF | TGTGCCAGCAGCCAATCAGGGGGCTATGGCTACACCTTC